Listed below are T cell receptor beta chains from one sample, sequenced in a study of T cell repertoires in cytomegalovirus infection. TCRdb used MiXCR to reprocess the reads, holding one entry per CDR3 protein. The sample lists around 450,000 distinct CDR3 sequences, roughly a third occurring once. Material: PBMCs. The receptor source for this set is a human donor in good health (CMV status not recorded). Some clones in this sample may be carry-over from other donors' samples. The CDR3 runs from the conserved cysteine through the conserved F or W. The D gene is left open where the match is weak. Expanded clones are given a class, and other clones once, few, many or no size at all.

j_call clone_size v_call d_call cdr3_nt cdr3_aa
TRBJ2-1 few TRBV19 TRBD2 TGTGCCAGTAGTATAGTAGCGGGGGGGCTGAATGAGCAGTTCTTC CASSIVAGGLNEQFF
TRBJ1-5 many TRBV12-3/TRBV12-4 NA TGTGCCAGCAGTTTTGAGTCCTTCAGAGCCCAGCATTTT CASSFESFRAQHF
TRBJ1-6 few TRBV6-5 TRBD1 TGTGCCAGCAGTACCGGACAGGGGGCATTATCACCCCTCCACTTT CASSTGQGALSPLHF
TRBJ2-1 NA TRBV12-3/TRBV12-4 NA TGTGCCAGCAGTCGGGTCGGGACCCCTTTTTCCTACAATGAGCAGTTCTTC CASSRVGTPFSYNEQFF
TRBJ1-1 few TRBV20-1 TRBD1 TGCAGTGCTAGCCGGGACAGGGTTCTGAACACTGAAGCTTTCTTT CSASRDRVLNTEAFF
TRBJ1-3 few TRBV4-1 TRBD1 TGCGCCAGCAGCCAGTCGGGACAGTTAGCTGGAAACACCATATATTTT CASSQSGQLAGNTIYF
TRBJ1-6 NA TRBV4-3 NA TGCGCCAGCAGCCAAGTTTCCACGGATGATAATTCACCCCTCCACTTT CASSQVSTDDNSPLHF
TRBJ1-6 NA TRBV6-5 TRBD1 TGTGCCAGCAGTTACGACCCCACAGGGGGGGTTACACCCCTCCACTTT CASSYDPTGGVTPLHF
TRBJ1-2 NA TRBV7-2 TRBD1 TGTGCCAGCAGCTCCAGGGGGCGAGGGTGGTATGGCTACACCTTC CASSSRGRGWYGYTF
TRBJ2-7 NA TRBV20-1 TRBD1 TGCAGTGCCGAGGCCGGGACAGAGAGCTCCTACGAGCAGTACTTC CSAEAGTESSYEQYF
TRBJ2-1 NA TRBV5-6 TRBD2 TGTGCCAGCAGCCCTGGACTAGCGGGGGGAGGGGGTGAGCAGTTCTTC CASSPGLAGGGGEQFF
TRBJ1-1 NA TRBV28 NA TGTGCCAGCAGTATGTGGGTTCGAAACACTGAAGCGTTCTTT CASSMWVRNTEAFF
TRBJ1-1 NA TRBV15 NA TGTGCCACCAGCAGAGAACGTCAGGGTTTGAACACTGAAGCTTTCTTT CATSRERQGLNTEAFF
TRBJ2-3 few TRBV6-6 TRBD2 TGTGCCAGCAGTTACTCGGCGGGGGGGCTAAAGCGGTGGTCCGATACGCAGTATTTT CASSYSAGGLKRWSDTQYF
TRBJ1-6 NA TRBV27 NA TGTGCCAGCAGCCCAAGAGGCGGACTTTATAATTCACGCCTCCACTTT CASSPRGGLYNSRLHF
TRBJ1-4 few TRBV4-2 NA TGTGCCAGCAGCCAAGAAAGACAGCGCCTTAGTGAAAAACTGTTTTTT CASSQERQRLSEKLFF
TRBJ2-7 NA TRBV10-3 NA TGTGCCATCGCGATGGGGGGGGGCCGATACGAGCAGTACTTC CAIAMGGGRYEQYF
TRBJ2-1 few TRBV6-6 TRBD2 TGTGCCAGCGGACGACTACCCGAGCGGGGGGGCCGGAACAATGAGCAGTTCTTC CASGRLPERGGRNNEQFF
TRBJ2-5 few TRBV28 NA TGTGCCAGCAGAGGCCGAGGGGCCTGGCAAGAGACCCAGTACTTC CASRGRGAWQETQYF
TRBJ2-7 NA TRBV6-1 NA TGTGCCAGCAGTGAAGACCTCGGAGCCTACGAGCAGTACTTC CASSEDLGAYEQYF
TRBJ2-1 few TRBV15 TRBD2 TGTGCCACCAGCAGAGATCGGGGACTAGCGTACCACAATGAGCAGTTCTTC CATSRDRGLAYHNEQFF
TRBJ2-2 many TRBV7-2 TRBD2 TGTGCCAGCAGCCCCTTGGGACTAGCGGGGGGTTCTACGAACACCGGGGAGCTGTTTTTT CASSPLGLAGGSTNTGELFF
TRBJ2-1 many TRBV7-9 TRBD2 TGTGCCAGCAGCCTGAAGCGGGGCGCCTACAATGAGCAGTTCTTC CASSLKRGAYNEQFF
TRBJ2-1 NA TRBV6-2/TRBV6-3 NA TGTGCCAGCATCCTGGCGGACCAATACAATGAGCAGTTCTTC CASILADQYNEQFF
TRBJ1-5 NA TRBV10-2 NA TGCGCCACCCTAGGCCAGGGCGAGGATCAGCCCCAGCATTTT CATLGQGEDQPQHF
TRBJ1-5 NA TRBV12-3/TRBV12-4 NA TGTGCCAGCACCACTCTAGGGGGCAATCAGCCCCAGCATTTT CASTTLGGNQPQHF
TRBJ2-2 NA TRBV24-1 NA TGTGCCACCAGTGTGTCAGGGTTCAACACCGGGGAGCTGTTTTTT CATSVSGFNTGELFF
TRBJ2-3 NA TRBV29-1 NA TGCAGCGTTGTCCGGTATCTCGACACAGATACGCAGTATTTT CSVVRYLDTDTQYF
TRBJ2-1 few TRBV5-4 TRBD1 TGTGCCAGCAGCCGCCCGCGGACAGGGGGCGGTGAGCAGTTCTTC CASSRPRTGGGEQFF
TRBJ1-4 once TRBV4-3 TRBD1 TGCGCCAGCAGCCAAGTTATGATCAGGACAGGGGGCGCCTATAATGAAAAACTGTTTTTT CASSQVMIRTGGAYNEKLFF
TRBJ2-1 NA TRBV7-6 TRBD2 TGTGCCAGCAGCAAAGGGACTAGCGGGCTGTACAATGAGCAGTTCTTC CASSKGTSGLYNEQFF
TRBJ2-1 few TRBV7-9 TRBD1 TGTGCCAGCAGCTGGACAGGCAATGAGCAGTTCTTC CASSWTGNEQFF
TRBJ1-1 few TRBV7-2 NA TGTGCCAGCAGCCTTGGACAGTGGGGGAACACTGAAGCTTTCTTT CASSLGQWGNTEAFF
TRBJ1-1 NA TRBV6-5 NA TGTGCCAGCAGTTACTGGAAGGGGATGAACACTGAAGCTTTCTTT CASSYWKGMNTEAFF
TRBJ2-7 few TRBV5-6 TRBD2 TGTGCCAGCAGCATATATAGCGGGGGATACTCCTACGAGCAGTACTTC CASSIYSGGYSYEQYF
TRBJ1-5 NA TRBV20-1 NA TGCAGTCCCGGGTGTGACAGCATAAAGAATAGCAATCAGCCCCAGCATTTT CSPGCDSIKNSNQPQHF
TRBJ2-7 NA TRBV2 TRBD2 TGTGCCAGCACGACTAGCGCTAGAACCTACGAGCAGTACTTC CASTTSARTYEQYF
TRBJ2-1 NA TRBV27 TRBD2 TGTGCCAGCAGCGCACGAGGGACTAGCTCCTACAATGAGCAGTTCTTC CASSARGTSSYNEQFF
TRBJ2-2 few TRBV6-5 NA TGTGCCAGCGTCCCCGTCCCATATCAAGTTAACACCGGGGAGCTGTTTTTT CASVPVPYQVNTGELFF
TRBJ1-2 NA TRBV6-5 TRBD1 TGTGCCAGCAGTTCGGACAGGCATGGCTACACCTTC CASSSDRHGYTF
TRBJ2-7 NA TRBV6-5 TRBD1 TGTGCCAGCAGTTACTCACCACCTCGGGACAGTGCCTACGAGCAGTACTTC CASSYSPPRDSAYEQYF
TRBJ2-5 NA TRBV5-1 NA TGCGCCAGCAGCTCGGAGGTGGGGGCTGGGGAGACCCAGTACTTC CASSSEVGAGETQYF
TRBJ2-1 few TRBV7-2 TRBD1 TGTGCCAGCAGCTCCTTTGAAGGACAGGGATTTCAGAATGAGCAGTTCTTC CASSSFEGQGFQNEQFF
TRBJ2-7 NA TRBV5-1 NA TGCGCCAGCAGCTTGGCCTCCACGGACTACGAGCAGTACTTC CASSLASTDYEQYF
TRBJ2-1 few TRBV2 TRBD1 TGTGCCAGCAGAGGACAGGGTGGGTACAATGAGCAGTTCTTC CASRGQGGYNEQFF
TRBJ1-1 many TRBV28 NA TGTGCCAGCAGTCCCGGAGGACTGAACACTGAAGCTTTCTTT CASSPGGLNTEAFF
TRBJ2-7 many TRBV7-6 NA TGTGCCAGCAGCTTCGCCGGTCCAACGGGTTACGAGCAGTACTTC CASSFAGPTGYEQYF
TRBJ1-6 many TRBV7-9 TRBD1 TGTGCCAGCAGCTATGGACAGGGCTTTAGTAATTCACCCCTCCACTTT CASSYGQGFSNSPLHF
TRBJ1-2 many TRBV7-2 TRBD1 TGTGCCAGCAGCCCAGGGGGAGGTGGCTACACCTTC CASSPGGGGYTF
TRBJ1-2 NA TRBV29-1 NA TGCAGCGTTGAGGAGGGGAAGTTGAACTATGGCTACACCTTC CSVEEGKLNYGYTF
TRBJ1-4 many TRBV7-8 TRBD1 TGTGCCAGCAGCCGTAGGGACAGCCCTAATGAAAAACTGTTTTTT CASSRRDSPNEKLFF
TRBJ2-1 NA TRBV18 TRBD2 TGTGCCAGCTCCCGAAGACGGGGGGGCCTTGGTGACAATGAGCAGTTCTTC CASSRRRGGLGDNEQFF